The clone carrying this TCR beta chain was observed a single time. The entry originates in a study of blood T cell repertoires in COVID-19. The assay was immunoSEQ multiplex PCR, and TCRdb's table has in-frame clones only and misses some. The sample shows roughly 60,000 clones, roughly 83% of them seen only once. The CDR3 runs 14 residues. CDR1 and CDR2 from the germline V gene are SGHRS and YFSETQ. V shed 0 bases, J shed 5 bases, and the junction held 2 bases outside the gene matches. The material sequenced was peripheral blood. This receptor was identified in a man in his forties or fifties with COVID-19, enrolled during active disease. The genes are TRBV5-1 and TRBJ2-7; 10 nucleotides align to TRBD2. CDR3 amino acids: CASSLDLAGDEQYF. In nucleotides, the CDR3 is TGCGCCAGCAGCTTGGACCTAGCGGGGGACGAGCAGTACTTC. The full variable domain, with the rest looked up from reference TRBV5-1 and TRBJ2-7, is KAGVTQTPRYLIKTRGQQVTLSCSPISGHRSVSWYQQTPGQGLQFLFEYFSETQRNKGNFPGRFSGRQFSNSRSEMNVSTLELGDSALYLCASSLDLAGDEQYFGPGTRLTVT.